The 23 T cell receptor beta chains below were found in one sample sequenced in a study of shared clonotypes between healthy human individuals. Repertoires were generated with immunoSEQ multiplex PCR, while TCRdb's copy carries only in-frame clones and drops some. The table has about 2.2 million clones, 85% to 95% seen once. CD8 cells regarded as naive lacked CD45RO, were positively chosen for CCR7, and omitted terminally differentiated effector memory CD45RA+ cells. The sequencing input was naive CD8+ T cells from PBMCs. The receptor source for this set is a man aged 18 to 30 in good health. Some clones in this sample may be carry-over from other donors' samples.

This clone was recorded once. The J gene is TRBJ2-7, the V gene TRBV19; perhaps TRBD2 as D (7 bases). The CDR3 has 16 residues. Germline assignment: CDR1 LNHDA and CDR2 SQIVND (reference sequence). Trimming stripped 0 bases from V and 4 bases from J, with 16 bases between. The CDR3 sequence is CASSIDYKGGNYEQYF. The CDR3 nucleotides are TGTGCCAGTAGTATAGACTACAAGGGGGGGAATTACGAGCAGTACTTC.

The rearrangement uses TRBV15 and TRBJ1-5, with 8 bases matching TRBD1. After removal of 5 bases from V and 1 base from J, the junction contained 10 bases not matched to a gene. Germline V gene lookup returns CDR1 LNHNV and CDR2 YYDKDF (reference sequence). The CDR3 runs to 17 residues. CDR3 DNA sequence: TGTGCCACCAGCGGGCCTTTAGGACAGGGAAGCAATCAGCCCCAGCATTTT. It encodes CATSGPLGQGSNQPQHF.

The chain uses TRBV19 and TRBJ1-1; the D gene is possibly TRBD1 (6 bases). Germline lookup yields CDR1 LNHDA and CDR2 SQIVND (reference sequence). The ends were cut back, 8 bases at V and 0 bases at J, with 22 bases in the middle. This CDR3 region has 17 residues. CDR3 nucleotide sequence: TGTGCCAGTTTCCCATTCGACAGGCCAGATATGAACACTGAAGCTTTCTTT. This sequence encodes CASFPFDRPDMNTEAFF. Using reference TRBV19 and TRBJ1-1 for the parts outside the CDR3, the full variable domain is DGGITQSPKYLFRKEGQNVTLSCEQNLNHDAMYWYRQDPGQGLRLIYYSQIVNDFQKGDIAEGYSVSREKKESFPLTVTSAQKNPTAFYLCASFPFDRPDMNTEAFFGQGTRLTVV.

This chain links TRBV27 with TRBJ2-1, with 7 bases that match TRBD1. CDR3 length equals 16 residues. Germline lookup yields CDR1 MNHEY and CDR2 SMNVEV (reference sequence). V lost 3 bases, J lost 1 base, and 6 bases stayed unmatched. The CDR3 DNA follows: TGTGCCAGCAGTTTGGGGGAGACAGGGTCCTACAATGAGCAGTTCTTC. As protein: CASSLGETGSYNEQFF.

The count of this clone is one. The chain is built from TRBV9 and TRBJ1-2; 8 positions match TRBD1. Losses at the gene ends were 4 bases for V and 0 bases for J; bases not matched to a gene: 8. The CDR3 has 16 amino acids. CDR1 and CDR2 from the germline V gene are SGDLS and YYNGEE. This CDR3 reads CASSPGQGAPNYGYTF. The CDR3 DNA reads TGTGCCAGCAGCCCTGGGCAGGGGGCGCCTAACTATGGCTACACCTTC.

The V gene is TRBV10-3, the J gene TRBJ2-1; D ambiguous. V was cut by 10 bases and J by 3 bases, with 16 bases left in between. The CDR3 is made up of 14 amino acids. Germline CDR1 and CDR2: ENHRY and SYGVKD. The CDR3 reads CATADGNLYNEQFF. The CDR3 nucleotides read TGTGCCACCGCTGACGGTAACCTCTACAATGAGCAGTTCTTC.

The gene calls are TRBV6-1 and TRBJ2-5; no firm D call. Trimming took off 2 bases at V and 7 bases at J, with 20 bases between the two ends. Germline values: CDR1 MNHNS, CDR2 SASEGT. This CDR3 has 16 amino acids. The CDR3 loop is CASSEPSNRHGWTQYF. The CDR3 region has the DNA TGTGCCAGCAGTGAACCTTCCAACCGACACGGATGGACCCAGTACTTC.

The chain couples TRBV7-2 to TRBJ2-1, with a tentative D call TRBD1 (6 bases). V lost 3 bases to trimming and J lost 4 bases, with 13 bases between them. Per germline, CDR1 SGHTA and CDR2 FQGNSA. The CDR3 loop spans 15 amino acids. The CDR3 coding sequence is TGTGCCAGCAGCTTCGGCGGACAGAGATACAATGAGCAGTTCTTC. This translates into CASSFGGQRYNEQFF.

V is TRBV2 and J is TRBJ2-3; 8 bases match TRBD2. This CDR3 region has 14 residues. The trim removed 9 bases at V and 4 bases at J, leaving 9 bases unmatched. The germline V gene has CDR1 SNHLY and CDR2 FYNNEI. CDR3 protein: CARSRAGVADTQYF. The CDR3 DNA follows: TGTGCCAGAAGTAGAGCGGGAGTTGCAGATACGCAGTATTTT.

This chain's CDR3 is CASSQVGPINTEAFF. The CDR3 bases are TGCGCCAGCAGCCAAGTGGGACCGATCAACACTGAAGCTTTCTTT. The V gene is TRBV4-1, the J gene TRBJ1-1, with D maybe TRBD1 (5 bases). Trimming removed 1 base at V and 2 bases at J, with 11 bases between. CDR3 length: 15 residues. Germline assignment: CDR1 MGHRA and CDR2 YSYEKL.

The V call is TRBV27, the J call TRBJ2-7, with D hard to call. Trimming left V 3 bases short and J 8 bases short, with 8 bases between. Germline lookup yields CDR1 MNHEY and CDR2 SMNVEV (reference sequence). CDR3 size: 11 residues. The CDR3 loop is CASSFDGQQYF. Written as DNA, the CDR3 is TGTGCCAGCAGTTTCGATGGACAGCAGTACTTC.

The chain couples TRBV28 to TRBJ2-2; 7 bases are shared with TRBD1. In germline, CDR1 is MDHEN, CDR2 SYDVKM. V lost 6 bases, J lost 5 bases, and 21 bases stayed unmatched. The CDR3 has 19 amino acids. CDR3 DNA sequence: TGTGCCAGCAGGAATACATTACCCGGGACAGAAGGGTATACCGGGGAGCTGTTTTTT. It translates to CASRNTLPGTEGYTGELFF.

The chain is built from TRBV5-1 and TRBJ2-2; tentative D call: TRBD2 (5 bases). Looked up from germline, CDR1 is SGHRS and CDR2 is YFSETQ. The CDR3 spans 13 residues. V lost 1 base, J lost 7 bases, and 8 bases lay in between. The CDR3 DNA is TGCGCCAGCAGCTTGCGAGGGTTCGGGGAGCTGTTTTTT. It is translated as CASSLRGFGELFF.

The rearrangement uses TRBV7-9 and TRBJ2-7, with D hard to call. Germline CDR1 is SEHNR and CDR2 is FQNEAQ (reference sequence). V lost 5 bases and J lost 1, with 15 bases in between. This CDR3 contains 15 residues. The CDR3 is CASSTLENWSYEQYF. The CDR3 bases are TGTGCCAGCAGCACCCTCGAGAACTGGTCCTACGAGCAGTACTTC.

V and J are TRBV6-1 and TRBJ1-4; 7 bases fit TRBD1. The V and J ends lost 6 bases and 2 bases, in that order; junction bases with no gene match: 3. The CDR3 spans 14 residues. Germline assignment: CDR1 MNHNS and CDR2 SASEGT. In DNA form, the CDR3 reads TGTGCCAGCAGGCTAGGGGGCACTAATGAAAAACTGTTTTTT. Translated, it gives CASRLGGTNEKLFF.

J is TRBJ2-2 and V is TRBV29-1, with TRBD1 matching 7 bases. Germline CDR1 and CDR2: SQVTM and ANQGSEA. J lost 0 bases, V lost 4 bases, and 8 bases had no gene match. The CDR3 totals 16 residues. The CDR3 reads CSVVPSGTANTGELFF. The CDR3 DNA follows: TGCAGCGTTGTACCCTCGGGGACAGCGAACACCGGGGAGCTGTTTTTT.

The chain employs TRBV6-6 and TRBJ2-2, with 8 bases lining up with TRBD1. The length of the CDR3 is 16 residues. Germline lookup yields CDR1 MNHNY and CDR2 SVGAGI (reference sequence). With V trimmed by 0 bases and J by 5 bases, 5 bases remained unmatched. For the CDR3, the DNA is TGTGCCAGCAGTTACTCGGCAGGGGGCCGGACCGGGGAGCTGTTTTTT. Encoded protein: CASSYSAGGRTGELFF.

The genes are TRBV7-6 and TRBJ2-7; no clear D. CDR3 size: 12 residues. Per germline, CDR1 SGHVS and CDR2 FNYEAQ. With 5 bases removed from V and 4 bases from J, the gap between germline ends came to 9 bases. The CDR3 here is CASSPSGYEQYF. The CDR3 DNA reads as TGTGCCAGCAGCCCCTCTGGGTACGAGCAGTACTTC.

The gene calls are TRBV6-5 and TRBJ2-1; 7 bases agree with TRBD2. The V gene end was trimmed by 4 bases and the J gene end by 2 bases; junction bases not matched to a gene: 8. There are 16 residues in the CDR3. Looked up from germline, CDR1 is MNHEY and CDR2 is SVGAGI. DNA for the CDR3: TGTGCCAGCAGTTCCCGAGAGGGAGGGGCCTACAATGAGCAGTTCTTC. Protein: CASSSREGGAYNEQFF.

V is TRBV28 and J is TRBJ2-1; D gene unclear. Trimming left V 7 bases short and J 7 bases short, with 20 bases between. There are 15 residues in the CDR3. Looked up from germline, CDR1 is MDHEN and CDR2 is SYDVKM. The CDR3 nucleotides read TGTGCCAGCACCCACCGGCCCATAACCGTGAATGAGCAGTTCTTC. Its translation is CASTHRPITVNEQFF.

This clone was observed a handful of times. The same CDR3 is also encoded by other DNA sequences in this sample. The genes are TRBV9 and TRBJ1-2; D uncertain. Per germline, CDR1 SGDLS and CDR2 YYNGEE. V was cut by 3 bases and J by 5 bases, with 2 bases left in between. The CDR3 is 10 amino acids. CDR3: CASSGYGYTF. CDR3 coding DNA: TGTGCCAGCAGCGGGTATGGCTACACCTTC.

V gene TRBV7-7 combines with J gene TRBJ2-5, with TRBD2 as a possible D gene (6 bases). V lost 8 bases and J 4 bases, leaving 17 bases between the germline ends. CDR1 and CDR2 from the germline V gene are SSHAT and FNYEAQ (reference sequence). There are 14 residues in the CDR3. The CDR3 DNA sequence: TGTGCCAGCCACTCCCCGGGAGCCGGAGAGACCCAGTACTTC. This codes for CASHSPGAGETQYF.

The chain recombines TRBV2 with TRBJ1-2; D might be TRBD1 (5 bases). The CDR3 is made up of 11 amino acids. CDR1 SNHLY and CDR2 FYNNEI come from the germline V gene. V gave up 5 bases and J gave up 7 bases, with 8 bases separating them. CDR3 region: CASSPRAGYTF. In nucleotides, the CDR3 is TGTGCCAGCAGTCCCAGGGCTGGCTACACCTTC.